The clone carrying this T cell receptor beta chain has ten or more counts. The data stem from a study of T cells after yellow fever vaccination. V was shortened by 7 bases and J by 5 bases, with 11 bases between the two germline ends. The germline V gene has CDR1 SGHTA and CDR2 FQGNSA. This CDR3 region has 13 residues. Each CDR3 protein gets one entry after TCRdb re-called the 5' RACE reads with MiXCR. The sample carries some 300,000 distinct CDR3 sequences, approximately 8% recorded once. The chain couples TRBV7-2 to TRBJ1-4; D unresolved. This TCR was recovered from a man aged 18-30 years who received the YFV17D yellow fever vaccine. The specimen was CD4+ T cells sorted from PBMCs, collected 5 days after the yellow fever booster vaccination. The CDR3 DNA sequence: TGTGCCAGCAACTACGAGCGGAATGAAAAACTGTTTTTT. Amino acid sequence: CASNYERNEKLFF.